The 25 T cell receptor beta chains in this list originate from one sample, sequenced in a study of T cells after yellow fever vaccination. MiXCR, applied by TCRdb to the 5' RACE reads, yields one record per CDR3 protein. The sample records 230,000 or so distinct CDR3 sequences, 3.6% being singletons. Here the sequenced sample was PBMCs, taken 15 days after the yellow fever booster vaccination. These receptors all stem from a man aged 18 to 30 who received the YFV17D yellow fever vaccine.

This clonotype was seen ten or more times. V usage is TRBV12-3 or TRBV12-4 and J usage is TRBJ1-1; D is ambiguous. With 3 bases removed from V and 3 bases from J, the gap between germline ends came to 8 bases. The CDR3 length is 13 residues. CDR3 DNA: TGTGCCAGCAGTTTCGACCGCTACACTGAAGCTTTCTTT. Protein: CASSFDRYTEAFF.

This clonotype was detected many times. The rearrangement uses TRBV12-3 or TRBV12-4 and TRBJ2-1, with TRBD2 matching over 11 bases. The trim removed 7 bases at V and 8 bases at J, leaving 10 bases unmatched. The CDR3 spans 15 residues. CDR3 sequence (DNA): TGTGCCAGCACCCTGCGTCCTAGCGGGGGGCATGAGCAGTTCTTC. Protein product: CASTLRPSGGHEQFF.

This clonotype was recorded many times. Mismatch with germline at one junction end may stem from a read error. The CDR3 region has the DNA TGTGCCAGCTCATCCTACCAAGAGACCCAGTACTTC. Protein: CASSSYQETQYF. The chain has TRBV5-1 and TRBJ2-5; the D is unclear. The CDR3 totals 12 residues. Germline assignment: CDR1 SGHRS and CDR2 YFSETQ.

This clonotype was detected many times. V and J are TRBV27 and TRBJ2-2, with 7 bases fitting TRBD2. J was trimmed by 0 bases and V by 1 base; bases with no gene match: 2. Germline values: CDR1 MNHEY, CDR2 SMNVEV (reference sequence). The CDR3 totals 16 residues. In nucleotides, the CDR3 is TGTGCCAGCAGTTTATATAGCGGGTCGAACACCGGGGAGCTGTTTTTT. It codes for CASSLYSGSNTGELFF.

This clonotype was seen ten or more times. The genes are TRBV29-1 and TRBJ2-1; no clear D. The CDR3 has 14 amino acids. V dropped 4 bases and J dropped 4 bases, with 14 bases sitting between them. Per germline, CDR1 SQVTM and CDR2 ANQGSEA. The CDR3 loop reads CSVVGLPIYNEQFF. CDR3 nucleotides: TGCAGCGTTGTGGGCCTACCCATTTACAATGAGCAGTTCTTC.

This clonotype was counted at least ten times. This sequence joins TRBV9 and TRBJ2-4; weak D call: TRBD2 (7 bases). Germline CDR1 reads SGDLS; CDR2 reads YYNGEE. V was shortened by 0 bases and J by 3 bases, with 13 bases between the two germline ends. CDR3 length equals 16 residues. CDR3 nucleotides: TGTGCCAGCAGCGTAGCGGGGGGCGCGGGCAAAAACATTCAGTACTTC. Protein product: CASSVAGGAGKNIQYF.

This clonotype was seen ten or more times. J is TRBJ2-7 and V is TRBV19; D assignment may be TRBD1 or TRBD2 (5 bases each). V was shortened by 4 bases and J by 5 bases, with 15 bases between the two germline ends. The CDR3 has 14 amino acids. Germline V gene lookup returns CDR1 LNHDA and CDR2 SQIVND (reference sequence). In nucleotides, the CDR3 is TGTGCCAGTAGTACGACGGGACCTCGGGACGAGCAGTACTTC. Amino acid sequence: CASSTTGPRDEQYF.

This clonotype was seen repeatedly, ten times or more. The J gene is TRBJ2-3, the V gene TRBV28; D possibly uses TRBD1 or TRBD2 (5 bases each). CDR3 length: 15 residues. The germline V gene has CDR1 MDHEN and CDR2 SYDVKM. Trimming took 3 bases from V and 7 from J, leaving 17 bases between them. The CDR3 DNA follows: TGTGCCAGCAGTTTCAACGGGGCTTCCCCTAATACGCAGTATTTT. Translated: CASSFNGASPNTQYF.

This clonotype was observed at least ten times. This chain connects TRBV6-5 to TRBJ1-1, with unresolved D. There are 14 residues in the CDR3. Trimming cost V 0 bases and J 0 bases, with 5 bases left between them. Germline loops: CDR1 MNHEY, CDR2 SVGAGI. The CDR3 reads CASSYSDLNTEAFF. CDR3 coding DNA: TGTGCCAGCAGTTACTCCGACTTGAACACTGAAGCTTTCTTT.

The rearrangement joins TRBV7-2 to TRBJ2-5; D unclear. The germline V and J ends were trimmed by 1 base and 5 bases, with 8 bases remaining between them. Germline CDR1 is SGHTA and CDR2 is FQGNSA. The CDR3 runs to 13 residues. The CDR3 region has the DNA TGTGCCAGCAGCTTAGTAGTGCGGGAGACCCAGTACTTC. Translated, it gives CASSLVVRETQYF.

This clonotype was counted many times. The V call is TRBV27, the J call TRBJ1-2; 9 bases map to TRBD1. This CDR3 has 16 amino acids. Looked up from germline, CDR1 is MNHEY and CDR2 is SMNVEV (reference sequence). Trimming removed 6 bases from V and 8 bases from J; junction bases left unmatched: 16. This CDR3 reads CASRLRPGQGVAGYTF. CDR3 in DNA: TGTGCCAGCAGGCTGCGCCCGGGACAGGGAGTGGCCGGCTACACCTTC.

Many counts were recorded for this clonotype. CDR3 sequence (DNA): TGTGCCAGCAGTTCGGTATACAATGAGCAGTTCTTC. The encoded protein is CASSSVYNEQFF. This sequence joins TRBV12-3 or TRBV12-4 and TRBJ2-1; D remains unclear. The ends were cut back, 4 bases at V and 4 bases at J, with 5 bases in the middle. The CDR3 has 12 amino acids.

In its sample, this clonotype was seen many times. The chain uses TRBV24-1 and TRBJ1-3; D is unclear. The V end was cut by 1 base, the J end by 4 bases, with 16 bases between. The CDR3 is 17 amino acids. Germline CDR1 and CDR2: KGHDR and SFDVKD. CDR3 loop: CATSDLSPDDGGNTIYF. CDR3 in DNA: TGTGCCACCAGTGATTTATCCCCGGATGACGGGGGAAACACCATATATTTT.

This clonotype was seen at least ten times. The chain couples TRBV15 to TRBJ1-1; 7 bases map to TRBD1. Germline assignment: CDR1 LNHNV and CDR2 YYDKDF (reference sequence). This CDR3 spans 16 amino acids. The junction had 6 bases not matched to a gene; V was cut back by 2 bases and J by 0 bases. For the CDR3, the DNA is TGTGCCACCAGCAGAAGGACAGGAAACTTGAACACTGAAGCTTTCTTT. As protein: CATSRRTGNLNTEAFF.

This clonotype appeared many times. The CDR3 loop is CASSPRGGTRDSYNEQFF. DNA for the CDR3: TGTGCCAGCAGCCCCCGAGGGGGGACACGAGATTCCTACAATGAGCAGTTCTTC. The V and J genes are TRBV9 and TRBJ2-1; D could derive from TRBD1 or TRBD2 (6 bases each). Germline V CDR1 and CDR2: SGDLS, YYNGEE. V lost 4 bases and J lost 1, with 21 bases in between. The CDR3 extends over 18 amino acids.

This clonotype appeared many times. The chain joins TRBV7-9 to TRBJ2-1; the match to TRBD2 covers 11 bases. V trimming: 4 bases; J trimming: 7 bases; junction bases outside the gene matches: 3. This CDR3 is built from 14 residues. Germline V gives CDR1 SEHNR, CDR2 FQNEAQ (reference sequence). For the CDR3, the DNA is TGTGCCAGCAGCTGGGCTAGCGGGGGGAATGAGCAGTTCTTC. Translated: CASSWASGGNEQFF.

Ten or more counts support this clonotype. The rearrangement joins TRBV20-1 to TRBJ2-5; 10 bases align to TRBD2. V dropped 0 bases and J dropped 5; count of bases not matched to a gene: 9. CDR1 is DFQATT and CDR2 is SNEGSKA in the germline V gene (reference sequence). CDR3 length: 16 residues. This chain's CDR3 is CSARDQRGGEWETQYF. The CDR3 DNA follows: TGCAGTGCTAGAGACCAGCGGGGGGGCGAGTGGGAGACCCAGTACTTC.

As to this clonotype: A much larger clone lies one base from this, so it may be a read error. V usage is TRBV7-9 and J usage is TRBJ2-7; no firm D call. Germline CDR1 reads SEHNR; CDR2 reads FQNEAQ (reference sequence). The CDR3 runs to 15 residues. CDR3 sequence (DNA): TGTGTCAGCAGCCCCCCGGGCAGGCAGTCCTACGAGCAGTACTTC. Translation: CVSSPPGRQSYEQYF. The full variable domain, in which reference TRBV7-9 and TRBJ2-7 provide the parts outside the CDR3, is DTGVSQNPRHKITKRGQNVTFRCDPISEHNRLYWYRQTLGQGPEFLTYFQNEAQLEKSRLLSDRFSAERPKGSFSTLEIQRTEQGDSAMYLCVSSPPGRQSYEQYFGPGTRLTVT.

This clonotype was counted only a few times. In DNA, the CDR3 is TGTGCCAGCAGCTTCGGACAGGTTAAACTCCAAGAGACCCAGTACTTC. Translating gives CASSFGQVKLQETQYF. The chain is built from TRBV7-6 and TRBJ2-5, with TRBD1 identical over 7 bases. The CDR3 is made up of 16 amino acids. V lost 3 bases to trimming and J lost 1 base; unmatched junction nucleotides: 8. Germline V gives CDR1 SGHVS, CDR2 FNYEAQ.

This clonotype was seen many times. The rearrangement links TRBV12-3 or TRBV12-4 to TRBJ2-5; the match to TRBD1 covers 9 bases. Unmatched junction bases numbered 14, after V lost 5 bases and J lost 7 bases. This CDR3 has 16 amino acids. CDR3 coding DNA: TGTGCCAGCAGTCCACGAGGACAGGGGATCATTGGGACCCAGTACTTC. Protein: CASSPRGQGIIGTQYF.

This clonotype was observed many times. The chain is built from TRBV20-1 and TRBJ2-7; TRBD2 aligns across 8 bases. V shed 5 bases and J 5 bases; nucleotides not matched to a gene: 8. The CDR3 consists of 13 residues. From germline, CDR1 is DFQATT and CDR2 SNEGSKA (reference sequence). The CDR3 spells CSAESGGADEQYF. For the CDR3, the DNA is TGCAGTGCTGAGTCCGGGGGGGCGGACGAGCAGTACTTC.

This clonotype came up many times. The CDR3 loop reads CASSLLGGTSTDTQYF. The CDR3 DNA is TGTGCCAGCAGTTTACTAGGCGGAACTAGCACAGATACGCAGTATTTT. J is TRBJ2-3 and V is TRBV27; no reliable D call. V was cut by 2 bases and J by 0 bases, with 12 bases left in between. The V gene's germline CDR1 is MNHEY and CDR2 SMNVEV (reference sequence). The CDR3 totals 16 residues.

The CDR3 sequence: CSFRDRGLGKGTQYF. CDR3 DNA: TGCAGCTTCCGGGACAGGGGATTGGGGAAAGGTACGCAGTATTTT. The chain couples TRBV29-1 to TRBJ2-3; 10 bases are shared with TRBD1. The CDR3 has 15 residues. The germline V gene encodes CDR1 SQVTM and CDR2 ANQGSEA. The V segment lost 8 bases and the J segment 8 bases; nucleotides outside the gene matches: 16.

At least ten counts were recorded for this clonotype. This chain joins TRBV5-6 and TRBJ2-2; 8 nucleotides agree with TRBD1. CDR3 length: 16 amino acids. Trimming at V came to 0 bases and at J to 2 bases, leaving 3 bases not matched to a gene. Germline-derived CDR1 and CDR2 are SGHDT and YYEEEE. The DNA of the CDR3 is TGTGCCAGCAGCTTGGGCGACAGGGGCAACACCGGGGAGCTGTTTTTT. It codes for CASSLGDRGNTGELFF.

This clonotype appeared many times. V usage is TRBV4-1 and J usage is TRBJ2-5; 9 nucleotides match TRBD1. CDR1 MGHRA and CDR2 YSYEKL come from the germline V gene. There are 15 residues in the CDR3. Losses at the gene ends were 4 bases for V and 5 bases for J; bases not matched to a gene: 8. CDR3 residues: CASSPADRGRETQYF. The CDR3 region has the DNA TGCGCCAGCAGCCCCGCGGACAGGGGAAGGGAGACCCAGTACTTC.